Presented here are 6 T cell receptor beta chains from one specimen sequenced in a study of cytomegalovirus exposure and HLA in healthy donors. Both 60 Vbeta primers and 13 Jbeta primers went into the PCR. Some clones are missing from TCRdb's copy, which holds only in-frame ones; the method was immunoSEQ multiplex PCR. The table shows some 120,000 clones, with 81% occurring only once. The source material was PBMCs. These receptors all stem from a man younger than 35 in good health and CMV-seropositive.

The V and J genes are TRBV5-1 and TRBJ2-7; TRBD1 is a possible D gene (5 bases). The CDR3 loop spans 17 amino acids. Trimming stripped 0 bases from V and 0 bases from J, with 16 bases between. Germline V gene sequence: CDR1 SGHRS, CDR2 YFSETQ. The CDR3 loop reads CASSLVGTSRDSYEQYF. The CDR3 nucleotides are TGCGCCAGCAGCTTGGTTGGAACCAGCAGGGACTCCTACGAGCAGTACTTC.

The chain links TRBV5-4 to TRBJ1-6, with 9 bases identical to TRBD1. Trimming took 4 bases from V and 6 from J; bases not matched to a gene: 8. The germline CDR1 and CDR2 sequences are SGHNT and YYREEE (reference sequence). This CDR3 contains 16 residues. CDR3 nucleotides: TGTGCCAGCAGCCATTCCCACAGGGGGCCTAATTCACCCCTCCACTTT. Protein sequence: CASSHSHRGPNSPLHF. Using reference TRBV5-4 and TRBJ1-6 for the parts outside the CDR3, the full variable domain is ETGVTQSPTHLIKTRGQQVTLRCSSQSGHNTVSWYQQALGQGPQFIFQYYREEENGRGNFPPRFSGLQFPNYSSELNVNALELDDSALYLCASSHSHRGPNSPLHFGNGTRLTVT.

This clone was detected only a few times. The DNA of the CDR3 is TGTGCCTGGGGCAGGGGTTCGGTGTCCTACGAGCAGTACTTC. It codes for CAWGRGSVSYEQYF. The chain has TRBV30 and TRBJ2-7; D may be TRBD1 (6 bases). CDR1 and CDR2 (germline): GTSNPN, SVGIG (reference sequence). V shed 5 bases and J shed 1 base, with 15 bases lying between them. The CDR3 runs to 14 residues.

This chain joins TRBV5-6 and TRBJ2-2, with D possibly TRBD1 on 5 matching bases. This CDR3 is built from 13 residues. Per germline, CDR1 SGHDT and CDR2 YYEEEE. Trimming removed 3 bases from V and 6 bases from J, with 9 bases in between. The CDR3 region has the DNA TGTGCCAGCAGCTCAGGGTCCTCCGGGGAGCTGTTTTTT. Translated: CASSSGSSGELFF.

The chain uses TRBV18 and TRBJ1-2; D may be TRBD1 (6 bases). The germline V gene encodes CDR1 KGHSH and CDR2 LQKENI. Trimming took 4 bases from V and 5 from J, leaving 11 bases between them. This CDR3 region has 13 residues. CDR3 sequence: CASSQTGQYGYTF. CDR3 nucleotides: TGTGCCAGCTCACAGACAGGACAATATGGCTACACCTTC.

V gene TRBV6-5 combines with J gene TRBJ1-6, with D maybe TRBD1 (5 bases). This CDR3 region has 13 residues. Trimming took off 6 bases at V and 7 bases at J, with 10 bases between the two ends. The V gene's germline CDR1 is MNHEY and CDR2 SVGAGI. CDR3 coding DNA: TGTGCCAGCAGGACAGTGGGGAATTCACCCCTCCACTTT. This sequence encodes CASRTVGNSPLHF.